This T cell receptor beta chain was sequenced in a study of T-cell memory formation after mild COVID-19. V was cut by 6 bases and J by 2 bases, with 8 bases left in between. Germline CDR1 is MGHRA and CDR2 is YSYEKL. This CDR3 is 12 amino acids long. Each CDR3 protein gets one entry after TCRdb re-called the 5' RACE reads with MiXCR. The sample records 290,000 or so distinct CDR3 sequences, roughly 19% being singletons. This chain connects TRBV4-1 to TRBJ2-7; no firm D call. The sample comprised PBMCs or a T cell subset sorted from them (not recorded which). The receptor's source is a young man who had mild COVID-19 (a few samples of this study predate the infection). Cell type and time point are not known. In DNA form, the CDR3 reads TGCGCCAGCAGTGCTTCCACCTACGAGCAGTACTTC. Protein sequence: CASSASTYEQYF.